Each of the 27 T cell receptor beta chains below was sequenced from the same sample in a study of blood T cell repertoires in COVID-19. Method: immunoSEQ multiplex PCR; TCRdb's copy keeps in-frame clones and lacks some. The sample carries about 230,000 clones, 75% to 90% recorded once. Sequencing was performed on peripheral blood. These TCRs come from a woman between 70 and 85 years old with active or convalescent COVID-19.

This clone was seen a few times. The chain recombines TRBV6-5 with TRBJ1-5; no reliable D call. The CDR3 is made up of 16 amino acids. The V end was cut by 3 bases, the J end by 4 bases, with 16 bases between. Germline CDR1 reads MNHEY; CDR2 reads SVGAGI. The DNA for the CDR3 is TGTGCCAGCAGTTATGGGGTGGCCGGAGGTAATCAGCCCCAGCATTTT. It yields the protein CASSYGVAGGNQPQHF.

A word on this clone: Other DNA sequences within the sample encode an identical CDR3. The chain carries TRBV6-1 and TRBJ1-1; no clear D gene. CDR1 is MNHNS, CDR2 SASEGT, per germline. Trimming shortened V by 3 bases and J by 0 bases, and 5 bases separated the two germline ends. This CDR3 comprises 13 residues. The CDR3 spells CASSDQVNTEAFF. The CDR3 coding sequence is TGTGCCAGCAGTGACCAGGTGAACACTGAAGCTTTCTTT.

The chain combines TRBV19 with TRBJ1-2; D is perhaps TRBD1 (6 bases). This CDR3 has 13 amino acids. V lost 5 bases to trimming and J lost 4 bases, with 11 bases between them. The germline gives CDR1 LNHDA, CDR2 SQIVND (reference sequence). CDR3 in DNA: TGTGCCAGTAGTCTTCAGGGGAGCTATGGCTACACCTTC. Translating it yields CASSLQGSYGYTF.

The genes are TRBV27 and TRBJ2-2; possibly TRBD1 for D (6 bases). V was cut by 6 bases and J by 2 bases, with 10 bases left in between. The CDR3 runs to 14 residues. Germline lookup yields CDR1 MNHEY and CDR2 SMNVEV (reference sequence). The CDR3 loop reads CASSLDRNTGELFF. Written as DNA, the CDR3 is TGTGCCAGCAGCCTGGACAGAAACACCGGGGAGCTGTTTTTT.

V and J are TRBV10-3 and TRBJ1-1, with a weak D call TRBD1 (5 bases). V lost 8 bases to trimming and J lost 5 bases, with 12 bases between them. Per germline, CDR1 ENHRY and CDR2 SYGVKD. The CDR3 has 12 residues. This chain's CDR3 is CAIRRGGTEAFF. The DNA for the CDR3 is TGTGCCATCCGAAGGGGTGGGACTGAAGCTTTCTTT.

The chain links TRBV2 to TRBJ1-5; the match to TRBD1 covers 9 bases. CDR1 SNHLY and CDR2 FYNNEI come from the germline V gene. With 3 bases clipped from V and 5 bases from J, the junction kept 2 bases outside the gene matches. This CDR3 is built from 14 residues. CDR3 sequence reads: CASSDWDRDQPQHF. The CDR3, as DNA: TGTGCCAGCAGTGATTGGGACAGGGATCAGCCCCAGCATTTT.

The rearrangement joins TRBV9 to TRBJ1-2; TRBD1 matches 9 bases. The J segment lost 3 bases and the V segment lost 0 bases, leaving 9 bases of the junction unmatched. The CDR3 loop spans 17 amino acids. Germline CDR1 reads SGDLS; CDR2 reads YYNGEE. The CDR3 bases are TGTGCCAGCAGCGTAGAGGTGGACAGGGGATGGGACTATGGCTACACCTTC. Protein product: CASSVEVDRGWDYGYTF.

This clone was counted once. V gene TRBV5-1 combines with J gene TRBJ2-5, with 12 nucleotides matching TRBD2. This CDR3 spans 16 amino acids. CDR1 and CDR2 from the germline V gene are SGHRS and YFSETQ. J was trimmed by 1 base and V by 4 bases; bases with no gene match: 5. CDR3 coding DNA: TGCGCCAGCAGCCCAGGACTAGCGGGACCCCAAGAGACCCAGTACTTC. Its protein product is CASSPGLAGPQETQYF.

The chain carries TRBV6-5 and TRBJ2-6, with a possible D match to TRBD1 (5 bases). The CDR3 contains 14 residues. V was trimmed by 7 bases and J by 4 bases, leaving 11 bases between them. Germline V gene data show CDR1 as MNHEY and CDR2 as SVGAGI. The CDR3 DNA follows: TGTGCCAGCAATACAGGACCCGGGGCCAACGTCCTGACTTTC. Its protein is CASNTGPGANVLTF.

About this clone: The identical CDR3 is also encoded by other nucleotide sequences in the sample. The rearrangement uses TRBV28 and TRBJ2-2; 8 nucleotides line up with TRBD2. Losses at the gene ends were 3 bases for V and 4 bases for J; bases not matched to a gene: 4. Germline loops: CDR1 MDHEN, CDR2 SYDVKM. CDR3 length: 15 amino acids. The chain's CDR3 is CASSFFGRGTGELFF. The CDR3 nucleotides are TGTGCCAGCAGTTTTTTCGGGAGGGGCACCGGGGAGCTGTTTTTT.

J is TRBJ1-1 and V is TRBV29-1; a possible D gene is TRBD1 (6 bases). Germline CDR1 SQVTM, CDR2 ANQGSEA. V was pared by 6 bases and J by 8 bases, with 19 bases between. The CDR3 contains 13 residues. CDR3 bases: TGCAGCGTCCTGGTGAGGGGAACAGGGGAAGCTTTCTTT. Translation gives CSVLVRGTGEAFF.

V usage is TRBV2 and J usage is TRBJ2-7; 10 bases line up with TRBD1. J gave up 3 bases and V 4 bases, and 3 bases lay outside the gene matches. Germline CDR1 is SNHLY and CDR2 is FYNNEI. The length of the CDR3 is 14 residues. The CDR3 region is CASSGGQGFYEQYF. CDR3 DNA: TGTGCCAGCAGTGGGGGACAGGGGTTCTACGAGCAGTACTTC.

The chain has TRBV28 and TRBJ1-2, with a tentative D call TRBD1 (5 bases). CDR3 length equals 17 residues. CDR1 and CDR2 (germline): MDHEN, SYDVKM. The V and J ends lost 7 bases and 6 bases respectively, with 27 bases between them. CDR3 region: CASTYFPRARGRDGYTF. DNA for the CDR3: TGTGCCAGCACCTATTTCCCCAGGGCACGGGGGAGGGATGGCTACACCTTC.

This chain uses TRBV10-3 with TRBJ2-2; 8 positions match TRBD1. The germline CDR1 and CDR2 sequences are ENHRY and SYGVKD. The J segment lost 7 bases and the V segment lost 1 base, leaving 5 bases of the junction unmatched. The length of the CDR3 is 15 residues. DNA of the CDR3: TGTGCCATCAGTGAGTTTCAGGGGGCAGACGGGGAGCTGTTTTTT. Amino acids: CAISEFQGADGELFF.

Only one count was recorded for this clone. The J gene is TRBJ2-7, the V gene TRBV7-9; D is possibly TRBD1 (5 bases). Germline CDR1 SEHNR, CDR2 FQNEAQ (reference sequence). The CDR3 runs 15 residues. V lost 1 base, J lost 4 bases, and 14 bases lay in between. CDR3 protein: CASSLGQGIGYEQYF. CDR3 in DNA: TGTGCCAGCAGCTTAGGGCAGGGAATTGGATACGAGCAGTACTTC.

This sequence joins TRBV7-9 and TRBJ2-5; the D gene is possibly TRBD1 (5 bases). The CDR3 consists of 14 residues. Between the trimmed V and J ends, which lost 4 bases and 4 bases, there was a span of 13 bases. CDR1 and CDR2 (germline): SEHNR, FQNEAQ (reference sequence). Here the CDR3 reads CASSSPGSRETQYF. The CDR3 region has the DNA TGTGCCAGCAGCTCTCCAGGGTCTCGAGAGACCCAGTACTTC.

This chain links TRBV4-1 with TRBJ2-3, with D maybe TRBD2 (6 bases). The CDR3 runs 18 residues. Trimming took off 1 base at V and 4 bases at J, with 21 bases between the two ends. Germline assignment: CDR1 MGHRA and CDR2 YSYEKL. The DNA of the CDR3 is TGCGCCAGCAGCCAAGTCTTGACTAGACCGGGGGTCCCAGATACGCAGTATTTT. Protein sequence: CASSQVLTRPGVPDTQYF.

This clone was seen only once. The chain recombines TRBV27 with TRBJ2-3, with TRBD2 identical over 8 bases. Germline CDR1 reads MNHEY; CDR2 reads SMNVEV (reference sequence). V lost 8 bases and J lost 2; bases outside the gene matches: 15. The CDR3 is 17 residues long. CDR3 sequence (DNA): TGTGCCAGCTGGTCAGTAGCGGGGACCCCTGACACAGATACGCAGTATTTT. This codes for CASWSVAGTPDTDTQYF.

In this sample, this clone turned up once. The chain links TRBV11-2 to TRBJ1-4; D is unclear. The CDR3 has 15 amino acids. Per the germline V gene, CDR1 is SGHAT and CDR2 is FQNNGV. V was pared by 5 bases and J by 2 bases, with 12 bases between. The CDR3 DNA sequence: TGTGCCAGCAGCGTAGGAGACACCACTAATGAAAAACTGTTTTTT. Protein: CASSVGDTTNEKLFF.

The rearrangement links TRBV7-2 to TRBJ2-3; D gene ambiguous. Trimming pared 5 bases from V and 1 base from J, leaving 13 bases between. Germline-derived CDR1 and CDR2 are SGHTA and FQGNSA. The CDR3 extends over 15 amino acids. CDR3 loop: CASSPFPRGTDTQYF. CDR3 nucleotides: TGTGCCAGCAGCCCGTTTCCCCGGGGCACAGATACGCAGTATTTT.

This chain joins TRBV19 and TRBJ2-3, with D possibly being TRBD2 (5 bases). Germline V gives CDR1 LNHDA, CDR2 SQIVND (reference sequence). V was cut by 5 bases and J by 5 bases, with 5 bases left in between. The CDR3 loop spans 11 amino acids. The CDR3 reads CASSREDTQYF. The CDR3 DNA reads TGTGCCAGTAGTCGGGAAGATACGCAGTATTTT.

In its sample, this clone was seen once. This rearrangement joins TRBV28 to TRBJ2-2, with D tentatively TRBD1 (7 bases). V lost 4 bases to trimming and J lost 5 bases, with 8 bases between them. CDR3 length: 13 amino acids. CDR1 and CDR2 from the germline V gene are MDHEN and SYDVKM. As DNA, the CDR3 is TGTGCCAGCAGTTCAGGGGGGACCGGGGAGCTGTTTTTT. Its translation: CASSSGGTGELFF.

J is TRBJ2-1 and V is TRBV25-1; D call uncertain. The germline V gene has CDR1 MGHDK and CDR2 SYGVNS. V lost 2 bases and J lost 12, with 11 bases in between. This CDR3 region has 12 residues. The CDR3 sequence is CASSEDERGQFF. Here the CDR3 DNA reads TGTGCCAGCAGTGAAGACGAGCGAGGGCAGTTCTTC.

This chain uses TRBV10-3 with TRBJ1-6, with 8 bases aligning to TRBD1. Trimming at V came to 10 bases and at J to 7 bases, leaving 9 bases not matched to a gene. This CDR3 spans 14 amino acids. CDR1 and CDR2 from the germline V gene are ENHRY and SYGVKD. The CDR3 is CASDRGARNSPLHF. The CDR3 DNA reads as TGTGCCAGCGACAGGGGAGCACGCAATTCACCCCTCCACTTT.

The gene calls are TRBV19 and TRBJ2-7, with TRBD1 identical over 11 bases. Germline CDR1 LNHDA, CDR2 SQIVND (reference sequence). The CDR3 has 16 residues. After removal of 3 bases from V and 7 bases from J, the junction contained 11 bases not matched to a gene. The CDR3 is CASSIAGTGGRGEQYF. CDR3 in DNA: TGTGCCAGTAGTATCGCAGGGACAGGGGGTAGGGGAGAGCAGTACTTC.

This clone was detected a few times. This sequence joins TRBV19 and TRBJ2-1; 11 nucleotides line up with TRBD2. V gave up 6 bases and J gave up 1 base; unmatched junction bases: 5. The CDR3 contains 16 residues. Germline-derived CDR1 and CDR2 are LNHDA and SQIVND (reference sequence). CDR3 sequence: CASSLLAGDSYNEQFF. The CDR3 bases are TGTGCCAGTAGCTTACTAGCGGGAGATTCCTACAATGAGCAGTTCTTC.

The genes are TRBV5-1 and TRBJ2-5; 9 nucleotides line up with TRBD2. This CDR3 is built from 16 residues. V gave up 2 bases and J gave up 5 bases; unmatched junction bases: 10. CDR1 SGHRS and CDR2 YFSETQ come from the germline V gene. CDR3 in amino acids: CASSFGASGTQETQYF. In DNA, the CDR3 is TGCGCCAGCAGCTTTGGGGCTAGCGGGACCCAGGAGACCCAGTACTTC.